This TCR beta chain was obtained from a study of identical twins (dated by TCRdb to between 2015 and 2016). About the investigation overall: TCR alpha and beta repertoires from monozygotic twins, unrelated adults of various ages and cord blood were deep-sequenced to test whether fetal clonotypes persist. To rule out contamination, the twin experiments were replicated at different times with different library preparation protocols.

Libraries came from 5' RACE. These reads were obtained on an Illumina HiSeq 2000. Template switching introduced a universal primer binding site; the final cDNA contained a unique molecular identifier, enabling accurate counting of TCR cDNA molecules. First-strand cDNA for TCR alpha and beta chains was synthesized from specific primers in the conserved constant-segment region. To control for contamination, each cDNA library was double barcoded with a SMART-Mk sample barcode plus Illumina barcodes. TruSeq adapter sequences and Illumina sample barcodes were added in two successive PCR steps. The Illumina HiSeq platform was used with custom primers to sequence TCR alpha and beta cDNA libraries. Per the source publication's procedure: MiGEC processed the raw reads to extract unique molecular identifiers, while MiXCR was used to determine the CDR3 positions. For each individual, recombination models were inferred using an EM algorithm with the repgenHMM and IGoR tools. Shared clonotype analysis was performed with the tcR package in R, normalizing sharing by the product of cloneset sizes. To study raw recombination free of thymic and clonal selection effects, out-of-frame nonproductive sequences were analyzed. TCRdb redid the processing of the public reads, applying fastp at Q25 and MiXCR, and retained in-frame beta chains. Rows matching on CDR3 protein sequence are summarized as one entry with the most common DNA and genes. The V and J calls reflect TCRdb's pipeline rather than the authors' work. Within this sample are 1.5 million to 2 million distinct CDR3 sequences, with less than 40% of them counted one time only. 0.27% of the sample is taken by the ten largest.

The table lists this clonotype with many counts. Its antigen specificity is not known. There are no base qualities to consult, and no much larger clone falls within one base. General conclusions and limits of the study: Because the same donors could not be followed over many years, the conclusions relied on cross-sectional statistical analysis. Zero-insertion analyses could be partly confounded by invariant T cells such as MAIT and iNKT, though diverse VJ usage argued against such confounding for most clonotypes. A weaker excess of twin sharing was found in beta out-of-frame sequences because the signal-to-noise ratio was lowered by fewer shared sequences. Abundant cord blood beta clonotypes had fewer insertions, young adult naive repertoires showed a similar but weaker trend, and memory repertoires showed no such trend. Out-of-frame TCR alpha sharing in monozygotic twins was systematically underestimated by recombination models, whereas sharing between unrelated individuals was in agreement with the recombination models. Compared with coincidental sharing between unrelated individuals, an excess of low generation-probability sequences was observed among out-of-frame TCR alpha sequences shared between twins.

Every donor in the study was a healthy Caucasian. This TCR was sampled from a newborn girl in good health. The sequenced sample was cord blood.

The sequenced DNA is TGTGCCAGCAGCCTAGGGGGGGCCCACAATGAGCAGTTCTTC. This codes for CASSLGGAHNEQFF. The V gene is TRBV11-2 and the J gene is TRBJ2-1; the D region possibly corresponds to TRBD2 (7 bases align). In the germline V gene, CDR1 corresponds to SGHAT and CDR2 to FQNNGV. Counted from cysteine to phenylalanine, this CDR3 has 14 amino acids. Only the CDR3 part of the read is kept: 42 bases, read in frame from the first base. Trimming removed 5 bases from V and 5 bases from J, leaving 13 bases between the germline ends. This CDR3, with the reference TRBV11-2 and TRBJ2-1 proteins standing in past its ends, gives the full variable domain EAGVAQSPRYKIIEKRQSVAFWCNPISGHATLYWYQQILGQGPKLLIQFQNNGVVDDSQLPKDRFSAERLKGVDSTLKIQPAKLEDSAVYLCASSLGGAHNEQFFGPGTRLTVL.